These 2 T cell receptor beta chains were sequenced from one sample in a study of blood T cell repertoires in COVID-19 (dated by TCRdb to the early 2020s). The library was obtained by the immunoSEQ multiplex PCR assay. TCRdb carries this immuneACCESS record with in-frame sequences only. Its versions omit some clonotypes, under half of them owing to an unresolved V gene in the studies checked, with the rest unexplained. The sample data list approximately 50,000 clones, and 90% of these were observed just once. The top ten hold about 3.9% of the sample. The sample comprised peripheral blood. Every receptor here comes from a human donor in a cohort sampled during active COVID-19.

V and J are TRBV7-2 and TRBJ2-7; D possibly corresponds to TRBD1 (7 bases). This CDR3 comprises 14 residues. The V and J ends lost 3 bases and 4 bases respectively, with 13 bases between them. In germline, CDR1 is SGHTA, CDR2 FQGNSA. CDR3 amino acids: CASSLEGAKYEQYF. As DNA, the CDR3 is TGTGCCAGCAGCTTGGAGGGGGCTAAGTACGAGCAGTACTTC.

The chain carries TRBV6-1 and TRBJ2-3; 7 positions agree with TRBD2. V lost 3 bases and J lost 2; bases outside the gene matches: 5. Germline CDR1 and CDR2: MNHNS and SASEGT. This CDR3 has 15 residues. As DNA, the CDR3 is TGTGCCAGCAGTGATCTAGCGGACTACACAGATACGCAGTATTTT. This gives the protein CASSDLADYTDTQYF.